These T cell receptor beta chains were read from a single sample in a study of T cell repertoires in cytomegalovirus infection. These receptors' targets are unknown. From the reads, TCRdb called clonotypes with MiXCR, one entry per CDR3 protein. The sample lists some 310,000 distinct CDR3 sequences; approximately 25% were seen once. The sequenced sample was cultured PBMCs, obtained from culture after CMV antigen stimulation. The receptor source for this set is a human donor in good health (CMV status not recorded). Some clones in this sample may be carry-over from other donors' samples. Both conserved end residues are part of each CDR3. The D gene is left open where the match is weak.

D	V	J	CDR3
.	TRBV11-2	TRBJ1-2	CASSLVWDLESNYGYTF
.	TRBV12-3/TRBV12-4	TRBJ1-5	CASSFHDQPQHF
TRBD2	TRBV6-2/TRBV6-3	TRBJ2-1	CATLGLAGANEQFF
TRBD2	TRBV7-2	TRBJ2-7	CASSLVVSGRSYEQYF
TRBD2	TRBV20-1	TRBJ2-4	CSATRTSGIGENIQYF
TRBD2	TRBV19	TRBJ2-1	CASSSNLAGGHNEQFF
TRBD2	TRBV7-9	TRBJ2-1	CASSLAAFSLAGLRDEQFF
TRBD2	TRBV5-1	TRBJ2-1	CASSFLAGAFEQFF
TRBD2	TRBV28	TRBJ2-7	CASSLDSGMGEQYF
.	TRBV7-2	TRBJ1-4	CASSLNQGEKLFF
TRBD2	TRBV7-2	TRBJ2-1	CASSRTSGRALGSYNEQFF
TRBD1	TRBV12-3/TRBV12-4	TRBJ2-5	CASSRGQGRQETQYF
.	TRBV7-3	TRBJ1-1	CASSLLPGENTEAFF
TRBD2	TRBV7-7	TRBJ2-3	CASSFGLAGPAGDTQYF
TRBD1	TRBV28	TRBJ2-5	CASSGPGQGFQETQYF
.	TRBV7-2	TRBJ2-5	CASKDLGYQETQYF
.	TRBV7-2	TRBJ2-2	CASSLTTKPYDTGELFF
TRBD1	TRBV29-1	TRBJ1-1	CSGEGQLNTEAFF
.	TRBV20-1	TRBJ1-6	CSARDRAGFTNSPLHF
.	TRBV7-2	TRBJ1-5	CASSVKSNQPQHF
TRBD1	TRBV20-1	TRBJ1-2	CSARSLGTGGYGYTF
.	TRBV7-7	TRBJ2-2	CASSLATLSQKTGELFF